The entry that follows covers one T cell receptor beta chain sequence. Its antigen is not identified. The germline gene is not matched at one end of the junction; a read error may be the cause. A multiplex PCR was run with 60 Vbeta primers and 13 Jbeta primers. TCRdb keeps only in-frame clones here, not all; method: immunoSEQ multiplex PCR. The data contain about 97,000 clones, around a tenth of them seen just once; the ten biggest clones take up 4.5% to 6%. The CDR3 is 16 residues long. Germline V gene data show CDR1 as SGDLS and CDR2 as YYNGEE. This sample is drawn from a study of cytomegalovirus exposure and HLA in healthy donors. Points from the study as a whole: Reports described diagnosis of cytomegalovirus status by the classifier as highly specific and sensitive. It emerged from a later analysis that several of the most significant clusters appeared to be linked to common viral pathogens.

This TCR came from a man aged 45-65 years in good health and CMV-seropositive. J is TRBJ2-1 and V is TRBV9, with 11 bases identical to TRBD2. Sequenced input: PBMCs. This CDR3 reads CASGVGLADRYNEQFF. In DNA, the CDR3 is TGTGCCAGCGGCGTGGGACTAGCGGATCGCTACAATGAGCAGTTCTTC.